This TCR beta chain appears in the sequencing data of a study of blood T cell repertoires in COVID-19. Study-wide background: Sites across the United States, Italy and Spain contributed samples from acute and convalescent COVID-19.

The repertoire was sequenced with immunoSEQ multiplex PCR; TCRdb's copy has only in-frame clones and lacks some. The table lists more than 55,000 clones, around three quarters of them singletons. This receptor was identified in a human donor in a cohort sampled during active COVID-19. Material: peripheral blood.

In DNA, the CDR3 is TGTGCCACAACGAGGTCCTACGAGCAGTACTTC. Translating gives CATTRSYEQYF. The rearrangement joins TRBV6-5 to TRBJ2-7; no reliable D call. Trimming left V 10 bases short and J 1 base short, with 8 bases between. Germline-derived CDR1 and CDR2 are MNHEY and SVGAGI. There are 11 residues in the CDR3.